Sequencing of this T cell receptor (beta chain) was carried out in a study of tumor and adjacent non-tumor tissue in lung cancer. Overall study findings and caveats: In normal lung, the top 100 clones were significantly more dominant than in tumor. Compared with tumor, normal lung showed significantly lower TCR diversity. Higher tumor TCR diversity was associated with shorter survival.

CDR3 length equals 13 residues. Per germline, CDR1 SGHNT and CDR2 YYREEE (reference sequence). Remarks on this clonotype: Its specificity is unknown. The germline gene is not matched at one end of the junction; a read error may be the cause.

The template was RNA from unsorted bulk tissue. A modified ARM-PCR protocol with three rounds of nested PCR amplified TCRbeta. MiXCR, applied by TCRdb to the multiplex PCR reads, yields one record per CDR3 protein. The top ten clones hold 13% of a sample with fewer than 85,000 distinct CDR3 sequences, around 86% of them seen once. The sequence derives from a woman between 45 and 65 years old with non-small cell lung cancer. The V and J genes are TRBV5-4 and TRBJ2-3; no clear D. Sequenced: lung tumor tissue. The CDR3 sequence: CASSNHGADTQYF. DNA of the CDR3: TGTGCCAGCAGCAACCACGGTGCAGATACACAGTATTTT.